The source of this T cell receptor (beta chain) is a study of OX40 agonist ivuxolimab in advanced cancers. Study observations and caveats: CD4+ and CD8+ blood T cells expanded clonally by week 6 at 0.1 to 3.0 mg/kg.

Systemic immunosuppression or a history of autoimmune disease excluded patients. This clone was seen only a few times. Antigen: not known. The data were produced by immunoSEQ multiplex PCR, yet TCRdb's version contains in-frame clones alone and is incomplete. Of 21,000 or so clones in the sample, 65% to 80% were seen once. The sample was CD4+ or CD8+ T cells sorted from blood, taken in a trial of the OX40 agonist ivuxolimab. The receptor was derived from an adult with an advanced solid tumor such as melanoma, head and neck, liver or kidney cancer.

CDR3 in amino acids: CASSVTSGGADTQYF. For the CDR3, the DNA is TGTGCCAGCAGTGTTACTAGCGGGGGGGCAGATACGCAGTATTTT. This chain joins TRBV6-1 and TRBJ2-3; 13 nucleotides match TRBD2. CDR1 and CDR2 (germline): MNHNS, SASEGT. The CDR3 has 15 residues. Germline trimming cut 4 bases from V and 4 bases from J; bases unmatched to any gene: 2.